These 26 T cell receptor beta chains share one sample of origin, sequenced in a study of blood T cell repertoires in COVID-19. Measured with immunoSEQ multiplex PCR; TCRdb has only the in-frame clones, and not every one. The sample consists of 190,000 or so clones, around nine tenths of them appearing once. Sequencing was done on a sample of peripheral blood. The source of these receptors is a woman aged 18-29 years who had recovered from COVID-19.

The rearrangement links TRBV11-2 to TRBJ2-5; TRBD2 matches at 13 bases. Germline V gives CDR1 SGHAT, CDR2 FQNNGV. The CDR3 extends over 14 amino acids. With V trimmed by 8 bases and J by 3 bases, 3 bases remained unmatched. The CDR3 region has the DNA TGTGCCAGCGGAGGACTAGCGGGGGAAGAGACCCAGTACTTC. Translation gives CASGGLAGEETQYF.

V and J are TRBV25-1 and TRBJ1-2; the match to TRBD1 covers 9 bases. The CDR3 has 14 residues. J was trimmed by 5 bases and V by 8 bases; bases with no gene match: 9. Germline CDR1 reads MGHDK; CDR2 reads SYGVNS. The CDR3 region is CASHAWTGVYGYTF. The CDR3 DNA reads TGTGCCAGCCATGCCTGGACAGGGGTATATGGCTACACCTTC.

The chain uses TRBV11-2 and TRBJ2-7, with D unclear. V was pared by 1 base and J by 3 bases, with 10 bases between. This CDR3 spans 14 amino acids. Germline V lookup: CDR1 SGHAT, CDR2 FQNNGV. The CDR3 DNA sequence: TGTGCCAGCAGCTTAGGGCCCACGGGCTACGAGCAGTACTTC. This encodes CASSLGPTGYEQYF. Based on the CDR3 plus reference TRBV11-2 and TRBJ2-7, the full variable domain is EAGVAQSPRYKIIEKRQSVAFWCNPISGHATLYWYQQILGQGPKLLIQFQNNGVVDDSQLPKDRFSAERLKGVDSTLKIQPAKLEDSAVYLCASSLGPTGYEQYFGPGTRLTVT.

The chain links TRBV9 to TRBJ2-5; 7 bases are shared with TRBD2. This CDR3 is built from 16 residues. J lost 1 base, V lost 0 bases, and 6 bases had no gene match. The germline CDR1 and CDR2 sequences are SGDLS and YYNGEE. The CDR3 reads CASSVVSGAPQETQYF. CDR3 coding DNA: TGTGCCAGCAGCGTAGTCAGCGGGGCCCCCCAAGAGACCCAGTACTTC.

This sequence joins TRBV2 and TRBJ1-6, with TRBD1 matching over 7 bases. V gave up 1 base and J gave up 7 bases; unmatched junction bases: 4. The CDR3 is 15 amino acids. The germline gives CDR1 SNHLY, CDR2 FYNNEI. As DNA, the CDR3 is TGTGCCAGCAGTGAAGAGGTGACAGGGAATTCACCCCTCCACTTT. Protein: CASSEEVTGNSPLHF.

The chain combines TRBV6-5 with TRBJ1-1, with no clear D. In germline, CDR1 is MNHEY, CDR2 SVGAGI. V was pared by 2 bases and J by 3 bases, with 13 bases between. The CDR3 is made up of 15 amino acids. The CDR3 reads CASSYGSGDYTEAFF. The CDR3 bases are TGTGCCAGCAGTTACGGTTCCGGAGATTACACTGAAGCTTTCTTT.

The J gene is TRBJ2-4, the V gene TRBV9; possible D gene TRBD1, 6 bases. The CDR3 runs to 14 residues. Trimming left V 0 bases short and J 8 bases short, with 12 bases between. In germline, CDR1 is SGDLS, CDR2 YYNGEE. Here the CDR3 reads CASSVEGGSDIQYF. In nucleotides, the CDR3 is TGTGCCAGCAGCGTAGAAGGGGGATCAGACATTCAGTACTTC.

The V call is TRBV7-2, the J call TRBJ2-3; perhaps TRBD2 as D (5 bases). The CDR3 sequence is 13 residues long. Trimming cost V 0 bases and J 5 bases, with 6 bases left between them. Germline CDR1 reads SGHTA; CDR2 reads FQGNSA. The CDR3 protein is CASSLAAGDTQYF. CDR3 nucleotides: TGTGCCAGCAGCTTAGCGGCGGGAGATACGCAGTATTTT.

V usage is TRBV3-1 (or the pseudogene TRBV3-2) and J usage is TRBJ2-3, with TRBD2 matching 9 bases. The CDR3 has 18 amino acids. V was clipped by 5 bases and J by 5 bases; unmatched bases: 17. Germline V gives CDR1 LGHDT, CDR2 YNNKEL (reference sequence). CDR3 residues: CASSSPERSGGPRDTQYF. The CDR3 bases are TGTGCCAGCAGCTCCCCAGAGCGGAGCGGGGGGCCGAGAGATACGCAGTATTTT.

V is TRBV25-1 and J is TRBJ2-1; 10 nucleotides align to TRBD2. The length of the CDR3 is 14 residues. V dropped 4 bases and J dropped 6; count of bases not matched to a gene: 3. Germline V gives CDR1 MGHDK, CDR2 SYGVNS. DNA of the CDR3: TGTGCCAGCAGTGGGCTAGCGGGGGCCAATGAGCAGTTCTTC. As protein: CASSGLAGANEQFF. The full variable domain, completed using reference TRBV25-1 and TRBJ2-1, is EADIYQTPRYLVIGTGKKITLECSQTMGHDKMYWYQQDPGMELHLIHYSYGVNSTEKGDLSSESTVSRIRTEHFPLTLESARPSHTSQYLCASSGLAGANEQFFGPGTRLTVL.

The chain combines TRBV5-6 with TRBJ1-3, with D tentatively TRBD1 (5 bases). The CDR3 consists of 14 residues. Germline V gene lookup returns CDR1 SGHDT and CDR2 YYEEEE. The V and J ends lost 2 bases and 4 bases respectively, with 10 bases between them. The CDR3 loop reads CASSFRAGGNTIYF. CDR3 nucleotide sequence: TGTGCCAGCAGCTTTCGGGCAGGGGGAAACACCATATATTTT.

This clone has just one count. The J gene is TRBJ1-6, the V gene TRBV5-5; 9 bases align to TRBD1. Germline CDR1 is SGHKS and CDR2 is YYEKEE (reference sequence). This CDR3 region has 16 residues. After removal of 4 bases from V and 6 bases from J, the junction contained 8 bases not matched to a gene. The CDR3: CASSGARQGGNSPLHF. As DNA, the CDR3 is TGTGCCAGCAGCGGAGCCAGACAGGGGGGTAATTCACCCCTCCACTTT.

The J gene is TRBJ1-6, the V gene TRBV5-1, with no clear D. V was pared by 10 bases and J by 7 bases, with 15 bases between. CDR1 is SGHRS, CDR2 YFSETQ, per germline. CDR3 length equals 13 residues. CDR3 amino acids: CACRVEVNSPLHF. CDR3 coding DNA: TGCGCCTGCCGGGTGGAAGTGAATTCACCCCTCCACTTT.

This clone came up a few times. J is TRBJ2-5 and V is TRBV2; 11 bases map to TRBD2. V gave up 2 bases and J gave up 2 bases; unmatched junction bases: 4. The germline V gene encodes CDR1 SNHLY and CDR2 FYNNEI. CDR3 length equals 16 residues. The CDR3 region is CASSEPIAGGQETQYF. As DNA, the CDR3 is TGTGCCAGCAGTGAACCCATAGCGGGGGGGCAAGAGACCCAGTACTTC.

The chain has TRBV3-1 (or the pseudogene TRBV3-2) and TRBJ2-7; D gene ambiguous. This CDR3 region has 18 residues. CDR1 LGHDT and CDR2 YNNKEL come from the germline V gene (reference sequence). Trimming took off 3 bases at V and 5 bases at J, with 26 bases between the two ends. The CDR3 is CASSHDTLWAPGFHEQYF. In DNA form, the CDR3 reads TGTGCCAGCAGCCATGATACCCTTTGGGCGCCCGGCTTCCACGAGCAGTACTTC.

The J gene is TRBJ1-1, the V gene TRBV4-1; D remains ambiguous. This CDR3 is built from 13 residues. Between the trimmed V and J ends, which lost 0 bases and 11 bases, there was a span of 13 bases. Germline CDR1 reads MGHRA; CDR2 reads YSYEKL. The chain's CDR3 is CASSQDVALMAFF. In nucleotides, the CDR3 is TGCGCCAGCAGCCAAGACGTAGCTTTGATGGCTTTCTTT.

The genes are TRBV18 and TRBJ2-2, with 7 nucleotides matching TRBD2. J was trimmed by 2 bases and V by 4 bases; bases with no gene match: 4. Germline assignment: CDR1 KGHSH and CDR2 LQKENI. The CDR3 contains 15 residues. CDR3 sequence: CASSLGGSNTGELFF. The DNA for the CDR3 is TGTGCCAGCTCACTTGGCGGGAGTAACACCGGGGAGCTGTTTTTT.

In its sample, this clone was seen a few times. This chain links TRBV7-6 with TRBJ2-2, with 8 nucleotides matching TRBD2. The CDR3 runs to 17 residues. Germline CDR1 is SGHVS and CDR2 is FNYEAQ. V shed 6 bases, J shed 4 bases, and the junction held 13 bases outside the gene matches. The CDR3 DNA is TGTGCCAGCAGACCCCCTCCGGGGGGGGATACCACCGGGGAGCTGTTTTTT. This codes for CASRPPPGGDTTGELFF.

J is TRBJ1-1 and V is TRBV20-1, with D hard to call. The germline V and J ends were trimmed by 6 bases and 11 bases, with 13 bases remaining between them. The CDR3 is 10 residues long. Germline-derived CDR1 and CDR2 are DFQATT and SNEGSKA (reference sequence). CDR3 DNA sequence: TGCAGTGCAACCGCCGTGAGGGCTTTCTTT. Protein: CSATAVRAFF.

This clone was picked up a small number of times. The DNA of the CDR3 is TGCAGTGCTAGTATCCAGGGTCAAGAGACCCAGTACTTC. Its protein product is CSASIQGQETQYF. This sequence joins TRBV20-1 and TRBJ2-5; possibly TRBD1 for D (5 bases). Germline assignment: CDR1 DFQATT and CDR2 SNEGSKA (reference sequence). Trimming removed 3 bases at V and 2 bases at J, with 10 bases between. This CDR3 contains 13 residues.

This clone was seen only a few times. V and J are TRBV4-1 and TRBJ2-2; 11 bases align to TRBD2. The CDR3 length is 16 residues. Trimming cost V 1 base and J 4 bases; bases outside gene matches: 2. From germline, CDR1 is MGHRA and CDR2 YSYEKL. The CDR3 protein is CASSQGLAGRTGELFF. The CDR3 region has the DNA TGCGCCAGCAGCCAAGGACTAGCGGGACGCACCGGGGAGCTGTTTTTT.

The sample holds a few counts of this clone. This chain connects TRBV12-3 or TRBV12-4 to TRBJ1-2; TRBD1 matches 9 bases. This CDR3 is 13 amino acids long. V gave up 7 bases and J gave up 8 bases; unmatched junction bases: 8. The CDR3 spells CASTRDRARGYTF. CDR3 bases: TGTGCCAGCACCAGGGACAGGGCGAGAGGCTACACCTTC.

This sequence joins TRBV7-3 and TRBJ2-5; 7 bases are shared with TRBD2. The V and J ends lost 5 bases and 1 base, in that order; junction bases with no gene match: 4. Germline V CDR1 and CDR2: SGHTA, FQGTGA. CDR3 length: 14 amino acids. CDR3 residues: CASSQSGGQETQYF. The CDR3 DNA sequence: TGTGCCAGCAGCCAATCGGGGGGCCAAGAGACCCAGTACTTC.

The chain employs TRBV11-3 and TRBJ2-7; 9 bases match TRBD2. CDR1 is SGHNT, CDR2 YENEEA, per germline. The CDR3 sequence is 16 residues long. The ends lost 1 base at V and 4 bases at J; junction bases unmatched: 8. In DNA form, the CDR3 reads TGTGCCAGCAGCTTAGTGCTAGCGGGACGTATGTACGAGCAGTACGTC. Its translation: CASSLVLAGRMYEQYV.

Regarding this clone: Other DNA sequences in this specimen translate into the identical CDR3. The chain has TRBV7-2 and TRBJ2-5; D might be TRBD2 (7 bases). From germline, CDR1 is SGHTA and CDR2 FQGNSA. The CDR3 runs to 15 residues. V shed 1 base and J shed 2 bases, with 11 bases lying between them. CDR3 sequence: CASSLGGGLQETQYF. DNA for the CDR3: TGTGCCAGCAGCTTAGGGGGGGGCCTACAAGAGACCCAGTACTTC.

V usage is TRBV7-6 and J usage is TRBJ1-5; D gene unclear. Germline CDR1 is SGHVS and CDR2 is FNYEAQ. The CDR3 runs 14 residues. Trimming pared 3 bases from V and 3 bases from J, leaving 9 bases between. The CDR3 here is CASSLRGYNQPQHF. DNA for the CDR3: TGTGCCAGCAGCTTGAGAGGATACAATCAGCCCCAGCATTTT.